What follows describes a single TCR beta chain. The entry originates in a study of T cell repertoires in cytomegalovirus infection. V lost 1 base and J lost 6, with 7 bases in between. The CDR3 has 12 amino acids. Germline values: CDR1 LNHDA, CDR2 SQIVND (reference sequence). TCRdb called the reads again in MiXCR, with one record for every CDR3 protein. The sample includes about 310,000 distinct CDR3 sequences, approximately 8.9% of them seen just once. The clonotype originates from a human donor in good health (CMV status not recorded). Some clones in this sample may be carry-over from other donors' samples. The rearrangement joins TRBV19 to TRBJ2-7; possible D gene TRBD2, 5 bases. Sequencing was carried out using PBMCs. The CDR3 region is CASSIVGGEQYF. The CDR3 DNA reads as TGTGCCAGTAGTATAGTAGGAGGCGAGCAGTACTTC.